This T cell receptor (beta chain) was recovered during a study of blood T cells in healthy people across ages. Whole-study findings and limits: There were more naive CD4+ cells and higher diversity in long-lived donors than in aged donors.

The authors drew roughly 9.8 milliliters of peripheral blood from each donor. Points on this clonotype: Its antigen is currently unknown.

This CDR3 is built from 15 residues. Sample-barcoded 5' priming and a J-beta primer mix drove a second PCR of about 7 to 11 cycles. Researchers report that a template-switch adaptor with 12 random nucleotides tagged each cDNA molecule. TCRdb analysed the 5' RACE reads with MiXCR anew, one entry per CDR3 protein. The sample consists of some 790,000 distinct CDR3 sequences, around 26% of them appearing once. This TCR came from a woman at least 80 years old in good health. V is TRBV21-1 and J is TRBJ1-1; no DNA check was done on the table's D call, TRBD1. TRBV21-1 is a pseudogene segment. Material for sequencing was blood. The CDR3 region is CASSKAGQPNTEAFF. The DNA of the CDR3 is TGTGCCAGCAGCAAAGCGGGACAGCCGAACACTGAAGCTTTCTTT.